This TCR beta chain was obtained from a study of blood T cell repertoires in COVID-19. Study-level information: Samples came from the United States, Italy and Spain, spanning acute and convalescent COVID-19. T cells, B-cell-depleted T cells, or PBMCs provided the cDNA or gDNA that served as material.

Germline assignment: CDR1 LGHDT and CDR2 YNNKEL (reference sequence). There are 20 residues in the CDR3. V lost 0 bases and J 0 bases, leaving 18 bases between the germline ends. Original processing methods: Nucleated cell number was recorded as an estimate derived from reference gene primer amplification. The method was immunoSEQ multiplex PCR; TCRdb's version includes in-frame clones alone and lacks a portion of them. V and J calls and clone size follow that table, whereas D and trimming were derived from the DNA. The repertoire holds around 100,000 clones, with 84% as singletons. This sequence joins TRBV3-1 (or the pseudogene TRBV3-2) and TRBJ2-6; TRBD2 is a possible D gene (6 bases). The origin of this receptor is a man in his fifties or sixties with acute or convalescent COVID-19. Sequencing was done on a sample of peripheral blood. CDR3: CASSQDVIGGRHSGANVLTF. The CDR3 DNA follows: TGTGCCAGCAGCCAAGATGTAATCGGGGGACGCCACTCTGGGGCCAACGTCCTGACTTTC.